One sample yielded the 12 T cell receptor beta chains listed below, sequenced in a study of blood T cells in healthy people across ages. Sample-barcoded 5' priming and a J-beta primer mix drove a second PCR of roughly 6 to 12 cycles. TCRdb reanalysed the 5' RACE reads using MiXCR and keeps one entry per CDR3 protein. This sample carries around 710,000 distinct CDR3 sequences, roughly 47% of them seen once, and the ten largest clones take 20% to 25%. Sample: blood. Every receptor here comes from a woman aged 55-69 years in good health.

The CDR3 spells CASSPLRSIQETQYF. In DNA form, the CDR3 reads TGCGCCAGCAGCCCTCTAAGGAGCATACAAGAGACCCAGTACTTC. V and J are TRBV4-1 and TRBJ2-7; D gene ambiguous. Near its end, the DNA agrees better with TRBJ2-5, so the J call may be wrong. Germline loops: CDR1 MGHRA, CDR2 YSYEKL. The CDR3 runs 15 residues.

This chain links TRBV6-6 with TRBJ2-4; unclear D gene. The CDR3 spans 14 residues. The germline V gene has CDR1 MNHNY and CDR2 SVGAGI (reference sequence). V was trimmed by 0 bases and J by 9 bases, leaving 12 bases between them. The CDR3 sequence: CASSYSKQTIIQYF. The CDR3 DNA sequence: TGTGCCAGCAGTTACTCGAAACAGACAATCATTCAGTACTTC.

The chain combines TRBV6-1 with TRBJ2-1, with 9 bases that match TRBD1. Germline-derived CDR1 and CDR2 are MNHNS and SASEGT. The CDR3 spans 21 residues. Trimming removed 6 bases from V and 3 bases from J; junction bases left unmatched: 24. DNA for the CDR3: TGTGCCAGCAGGGACGCCCCGGGACAGGGAGGGGTAGGGACAGGCTACAATGAGCAGTTCTTC. Protein sequence: CASRDAPGQGGVGTGYNEQFF.

The genes are TRBV2 and TRBJ1-2, with TRBD1 as a possible D gene (5 bases). CDR3 length: 12 amino acids. The ends were cut back, 4 bases at V and 6 bases at J, with 9 bases in the middle. The germline V gene encodes CDR1 SNHLY and CDR2 FYNNEI. CDR3 nucleotides: TGTGCCAGCAGTGTGATGGGGGATGGCTACACCTTC. Its translation is CASSVMGDGYTF.

The chain employs TRBV4-1 and TRBJ2-7; 8 positions match TRBD2. The CDR3 totals 15 residues. Trimming cost V 0 bases and J 3 bases; bases outside gene matches: 4. Germline CDR1 is MGHRA and CDR2 is YSYEKL. The CDR3 sequence is CASSQEPSGYYEQYF. Written as DNA, the CDR3 is TGCGCCAGCAGCCAAGAACCTAGCGGGTACTACGAGCAGTACTTC.

The chain uses TRBV7-6 and TRBJ2-7, with TRBD2 as a possible D gene (6 bases). CDR1 and CDR2 from the germline V gene are SGHVS and FNYEAQ. The V gene lost 0 bases and the J gene lost 2 bases, with 17 bases spanning the gap. The CDR3 length is 17 residues. In DNA, the CDR3 is TGTGCCAGCAGCTTAGCGCAGCGGGCAGGGCTAGCCTACGAGCAGTACTTC. Translating it yields CASSLAQRAGLAYEQYF.

This clonotype appeared many times. V gene TRBV10-3 combines with J gene TRBJ2-3; no clear D. CDR1 ENHRY and CDR2 SYGVKD come from the germline V gene. The CDR3 runs to 14 residues. The germline V and J ends were trimmed by 8 bases and 3 bases, with 15 bases remaining between them. CDR3 in amino acids: CAIRPEGLTDTQYF. CDR3 nucleotides: TGTGCCATCCGTCCAGAAGGTTTGACAGATACGCAGTATTTT.

V and J are TRBV14 and TRBJ1-1; D might be TRBD1 (5 bases). V was pared by 0 bases and J by 4 bases, with 9 bases between. The CDR3 extends over 14 amino acids. Germline assignment: CDR1 SGHDN and CDR2 FVKESK. CDR3 region: CASSQDSGGTEAFF. In nucleotides, the CDR3 is TGTGCCAGCAGCCAAGATTCGGGGGGCACTGAAGCTTTCTTT.

In this sample, this clonotype turned up many times. This rearrangement joins TRBV18 to TRBJ2-7, with D perhaps TRBD1 (6 bases). Germline-derived CDR1 and CDR2 are KGHSH and LQKENI. The CDR3 covers 13 residues. Trimming pared 6 bases from V and 4 bases from J, leaving 13 bases between. The CDR3 spells CASSRQVGYEQYF. In nucleotides, the CDR3 is TGTGCCAGCTCGCGACAGGTAGGGTACGAGCAGTACTTC. Full variable domain (remainder filled in from reference TRBV18 and TRBJ2-7): NAGVMQNPRHLVRRRGQEARLRCSPMKGHSHVYWYRQLPEEGLKFMVYLQKENIIDESGMPKERFSAEFPKEGPSILRIQQVVRGDSAAYFCASSRQVGYEQYFGPGTRLTVT.

The chain has TRBV6-1 and TRBJ1-1, with D possibly TRBD1 on 6 matching bases. CDR1 is MNHNS and CDR2 is SASEGT in the germline V gene. The CDR3 sequence is 17 residues long. V gave up 6 bases and J gave up 1 base, with 21 bases separating them. CDR3 in amino acids: CASSLRGAGKTNTEAFF. DNA for the CDR3: TGTGCCAGCAGCCTCCGGGGGGCAGGGAAAACGAACACTGAAGCTTTCTTT.

There are a few counts of this clonotype. This chain joins TRBV6-2 or TRBV6-3 and TRBJ1-5; D is perhaps TRBD1 (5 bases). This CDR3 is 15 amino acids long. CDR1 and CDR2 (germline): MNHEY, SVGEGT. V was shortened by 5 bases and J by 4 bases, with 15 bases between the two germline ends. The CDR3 DNA reads as TGTGCCAGCAGTACCCTGGGGCAGGGAAATCAGCCCCAGCATTTT. This codes for CASSTLGQGNQPQHF.

Concerning this clonotype: At one end the junction does not follow the germline gene, possibly because of a read error. The rearrangement links TRBV10-2 to TRBJ2-3; 8 bases are a match to TRBD2. The CDR3 is made up of 11 amino acids. CDR1 WSHSY and CDR2 SAAADI come from the germline V gene. CDR3 region: CGSGSSDTQYF. The CDR3 region has the DNA TGCGGCAGCGGGAGTTCAGATACGCAGTATTTT.